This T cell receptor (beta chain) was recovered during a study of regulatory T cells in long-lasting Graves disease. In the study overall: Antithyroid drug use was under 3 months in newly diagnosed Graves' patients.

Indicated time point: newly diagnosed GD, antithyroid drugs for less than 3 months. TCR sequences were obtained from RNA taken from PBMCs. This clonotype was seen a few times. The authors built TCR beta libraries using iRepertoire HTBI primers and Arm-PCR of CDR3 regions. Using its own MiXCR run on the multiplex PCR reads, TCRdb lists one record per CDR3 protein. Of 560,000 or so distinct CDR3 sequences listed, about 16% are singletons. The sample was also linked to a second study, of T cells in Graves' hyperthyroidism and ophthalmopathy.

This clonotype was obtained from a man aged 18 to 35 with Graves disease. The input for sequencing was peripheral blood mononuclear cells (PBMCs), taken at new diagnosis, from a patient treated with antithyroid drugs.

The CDR3 region has the DNA TGCGCCAGCAGCACCGCGGGACTAGCGGGAGTGGGAGATACGCAGTATTTT. Protein product: CASSTAGLAGVGDTQYF. V is TRBV5-1 and J is TRBJ2-3; 14 bases map to TRBD2. V shed 4 bases, J shed 5 bases, and the junction held 9 bases outside the gene matches. The CDR3 covers 17 residues. CDR1 SGHRS and CDR2 YFSETQ come from the germline V gene.